The 17 T cell receptor beta chains below were found in one sample sequenced in a study of beta chain features in type 1 diabetes. Every bit of the isolated RNA underwent reverse transcription, so sequencing read expressed TCRB transcripts. Assay used: immunoSEQ multiplex PCR; TCRdb lists only in-frame clones, some missing. The sample consists of some 240,000 clones, 16% of them appearing once. Their target antigens are unknown. Points from the study as a whole: In every one of the four CD4+ subsets, TCRB CDR3s were moderately but significantly shorter in Type 1 diabetes patients.

The sequencing sample was made of naive CD4+ T cells from blood. All receptors come from a man under 40 with type 1 diabetes.

The V and J genes are TRBV29-1 and TRBJ2-3; the match to TRBD2 covers 8 bases. The germline V gene encodes CDR1 SQVTM and CDR2 ANQGSEA. The length of the CDR3 is 14 residues. The ends lost 8 bases at V and 0 bases at J; junction bases unmatched: 7. The CDR3 sequence is CSSGGAASTDTQYF. CDR3 DNA: TGCAGCTCCGGGGGGGCTGCTAGCACAGATACGCAGTATTTT.

This clone was seen more than once but under ten times. The V gene is TRBV28, the J gene TRBJ2-1; D unclear. CDR3 length: 12 residues. V was pared by 4 bases and J by 5 bases, with 6 bases between. Germline CDR1 reads MDHEN; CDR2 reads SYDVKM. CDR3 in amino acids: CASSSRNNEQFF. CDR3 coding DNA: TGTGCCAGCAGTTCCCGAAACAATGAGCAGTTCTTC.

This clone was detected only a few times. V usage is TRBV29-1 and J usage is TRBJ1-2; D possibly corresponds to TRBD1 (5 bases). CDR1 and CDR2 (germline): SQVTM, ANQGSEA. With 6 bases removed from V and 2 bases from J, the gap between germline ends came to 7 bases. The CDR3 totals 11 residues. The CDR3 nucleotides read TGCAGCGTCCAGGGAAACTATGGCTACACCTTC. Translated: CSVQGNYGYTF.

The V gene is TRBV28, the J gene TRBJ2-6; D remains unclear. Trimming stripped 5 bases from V and 4 bases from J, with 15 bases between. Germline loops: CDR1 MDHEN, CDR2 SYDVKM. The length of the CDR3 is 16 residues. CDR3 nucleotide sequence: TGTGCCAGCAGTACGATGGGATCTCGAGGGGCCAACGTCCTGACTTTC. This sequence encodes CASSTMGSRGANVLTF.

The chain employs TRBV9 and TRBJ2-7; 7 bases are shared with TRBD2. Germline V CDR1 and CDR2: SGDLS, YYNGEE. V shed 6 bases, J shed 3 bases, and the junction held 9 bases outside the gene matches. The CDR3 length is 14 residues. CDR3 nucleotides: TGTGCCAGCAACCGGGGAGGGGAAGACTACGAGCAGTACTTC. This encodes CASNRGGEDYEQYF.

This clone was observed a handful of times. The chain uses TRBV9 and TRBJ2-7; 7 bases line up with TRBD1. V lost 0 bases to trimming and J lost 6 bases; unmatched junction nucleotides: 15. This CDR3 comprises 17 residues. Germline V gene lookup returns CDR1 SGDLS and CDR2 YYNGEE. The CDR3 DNA reads as TGTGCCAGCAGCGTAGGGCCGAGGACAGGAGGCTTGGCCGAGCAGTACTTC. Translation: CASSVGPRTGGLAEQYF.

This clone was seen only a few times. V gene TRBV10-3 combines with J gene TRBJ2-7, with D uncertain. The V gene lost 4 bases and the J gene lost 6 bases, with 10 bases spanning the gap. CDR3 length equals 12 residues. CDR1 and CDR2 from the germline V gene are ENHRY and SYGVKD. CDR3: CAISGSFPEQYF. CDR3 in DNA: TGTGCCATCAGTGGCAGTTTTCCCGAGCAGTACTTC.

This clone appeared a few times. The rearrangement links TRBV4-3 to TRBJ2-3, with D perhaps matching TRBD1 (5 bases). V dropped 1 base and J dropped 9 bases, with 17 bases sitting between them. Germline CDR1 reads LGHNA; CDR2 reads YSLEER. The CDR3 covers 15 residues. The CDR3 DNA reads TGCGCCAGCAGCCAAGTGGCACAGGAAGGTGGAACGCAGTATTTT. Translation gives CASSQVAQEGGTQYF.

This clone was observed a few times. This sample includes further DNA sequences coding for the same CDR3. V and J are TRBV29-1 and TRBJ2-5, with a possible D match to TRBD2 (5 bases). Germline CDR1 is SQVTM and CDR2 is ANQGSEA. Trimming took 4 bases from V and 5 from J, leaving 14 bases between them. This CDR3 contains 13 residues. The DNA of the CDR3 is TGCAGCGTTGGCGGGCGAGCTAGGGAGACCCAGTACTTC. Protein: CSVGGRARETQYF.

The chain is built from TRBV20-1 and TRBJ1-2; D is uncertain. The V and J ends lost 0 bases and 14 bases respectively, with 13 bases between them. The germline V gene encodes CDR1 DFQATT and CDR2 SNEGSKA (reference sequence). There are 11 residues in the CDR3. CDR3 DNA sequence: TGCAGTGCTAGAGATCTAGGAGTTGTAACCTTC. Translating it yields CSARDLGVVTF.

The chain links TRBV10-3 to TRBJ2-3; maybe TRBD1 (5 bases). The CDR3 runs 16 residues. Trimming removed 10 bases at V and 1 base at J, with 21 bases between. Germline V gene lookup returns CDR1 ENHRY and CDR2 SYGVKD. CDR3 nucleotides: TGTGCCACTCAAGGCGACAGTTTTAGGGGCACAGATACGCAGTATTTT. Encoded protein: CATQGDSFRGTDTQYF.

CDR3 nucleotide sequence: TGTGCCAGCAGTTTAAAGGATTTAGGAGCTTTCTTT. Amino acid sequence: CASSLKDLGAFF. This chain uses TRBV28 with TRBJ1-1; D call uncertain. This CDR3 region has 12 residues. Germline V gene data show CDR1 as MDHEN and CDR2 as SYDVKM. The ends were cut back, 2 bases at V and 10 bases at J, with 11 bases in the middle.

The J gene is TRBJ1-5, the V gene TRBV2, with 7 bases aligning to TRBD1. This CDR3 has 14 amino acids. After removal of 4 bases from V and 5 bases from J, the junction contained 5 bases not matched to a gene. CDR1 and CDR2 from the germline V gene are SNHLY and FYNNEI. CDR3 DNA sequence: TGTGCCAGCAGTGTGGGGACAGCGGATCAGCCCCAGCATTTT. It yields the protein CASSVGTADQPQHF.

The V and J genes are TRBV5-1 and TRBJ2-7; perhaps TRBD2 as D (6 bases). Germline CDR1 reads SGHRS; CDR2 reads YFSETQ. Trimming stripped 2 bases from V and 2 bases from J, with 11 bases between. CDR3 length equals 14 residues. The CDR3 coding sequence is TGCGCCAGCAGCTTAGTAGCGGAAACCTACGAGCAGTACTTC. Amino acids: CASSLVAETYEQYF.

This chain connects TRBV4-1 to TRBJ2-7; TRBD1 is a possible D gene (5 bases). Germline assignment: CDR1 MGHRA and CDR2 YSYEKL. V was pared by 1 base and J by 6 bases, with 13 bases between. The CDR3 totals 14 residues. This CDR3 reads CASSQGDSRPEQYF. CDR3 bases: TGCGCCAGCAGCCAAGGTGACAGCCGCCCCGAGCAGTACTTC.

This clone has just a few counts. The chain carries TRBV4-1 and TRBJ2-7, with 13 nucleotides matching TRBD2. The J segment lost 4 bases and the V segment lost 4 bases, leaving 10 bases of the junction unmatched. Per germline, CDR1 MGHRA and CDR2 YSYEKL. This CDR3 comprises 17 residues. In DNA, the CDR3 is TGCGCCAGCAGCCGGCTACAAGGACTAGCGGGAGCTTACGAGCAGTACTTC. This codes for CASSRLQGLAGAYEQYF.

The chain joins TRBV7-8 to TRBJ2-3; maybe TRBD1 (5 bases). Germline CDR1 SGHVS, CDR2 FQNEAQ. The CDR3 consists of 16 residues. Trimming took 5 bases from V and 1 from J, leaving 16 bases between them. The CDR3 region has the DNA TGTGCCAGCAGCCAGTCCAGGGTTACTGGCACAGATACGCAGTATTTT. This sequence encodes CASSQSRVTGTDTQYF.